This T cell receptor (beta chain) was recorded in a study of Graves' ophthalmopathy and Graves' hyperthyroidism. Overall study findings and caveats: Most expanded clonotypes from thyroid (those above 0.001 frequency) were also found in blood.

Details on this clonotype: Its antigen is not identified.

Trimming left V 5 bases short and J 7 bases short, with 21 bases between. There are 17 residues in the CDR3. Germline values: CDR1 SNHLY, CDR2 FYNNEI. Clinicians diagnosed using symptoms, serum thyroxine, TRAb, thyroid ultrasound and orbital computed tomography. PBMCs were isolated by Ficoll-Paque density gradient centrifugation, using 7.5 to 10 ml of fresh peripheral blood as the starting material. RNA served as the template for amplifying TCR beta CDR3 regions. After a first-round RT-PCR with HTBI primers, a second-round multiplex PCR was run. One entry per CDR3 protein results from TCRdb running MiXCR on the multiplex PCR reads. The table has some 250,000 distinct CDR3 sequences, roughly 50% seen once.

The V call is TRBV2, the J call TRBJ1-6; D perhaps matches TRBD1 (6 bases). The origin of this receptor is an adult man with Graves' ophthalmopathy. Sequencing was carried out using peripheral blood. The CDR3 sequence: CASSYPIQGIENSPLHF. CDR3 nucleotide sequence: TGTGCCAGCAGTTACCCCATACAGGGAATAGAGAATTCACCCCTCCACTTT.